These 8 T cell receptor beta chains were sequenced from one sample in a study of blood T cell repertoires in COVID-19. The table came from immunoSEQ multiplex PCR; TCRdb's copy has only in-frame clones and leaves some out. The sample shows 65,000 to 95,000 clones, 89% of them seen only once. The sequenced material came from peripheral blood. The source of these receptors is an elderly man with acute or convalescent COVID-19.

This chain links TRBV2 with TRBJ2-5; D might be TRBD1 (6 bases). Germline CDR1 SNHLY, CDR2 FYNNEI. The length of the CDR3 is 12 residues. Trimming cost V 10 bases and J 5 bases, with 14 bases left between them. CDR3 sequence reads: CATTGLGETQYF. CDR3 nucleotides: TGTGCCACCACAGGGTTGGGGGAGACCCAGTACTTC.

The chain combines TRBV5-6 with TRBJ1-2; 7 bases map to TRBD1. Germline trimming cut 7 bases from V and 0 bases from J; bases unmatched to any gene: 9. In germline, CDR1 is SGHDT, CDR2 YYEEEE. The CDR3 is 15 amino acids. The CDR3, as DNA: TGTGCCAGCCAACGTCGACAGGGCACTAACTATGGCTACACCTTC. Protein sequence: CASQRRQGTNYGYTF.

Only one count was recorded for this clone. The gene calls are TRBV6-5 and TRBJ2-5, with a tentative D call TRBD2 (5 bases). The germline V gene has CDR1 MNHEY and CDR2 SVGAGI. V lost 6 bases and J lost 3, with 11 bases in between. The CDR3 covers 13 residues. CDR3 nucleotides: TGTGCCAGCAGCCGACTACCGAAAGAGACCCAGTACTTC. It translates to CASSRLPKETQYF.

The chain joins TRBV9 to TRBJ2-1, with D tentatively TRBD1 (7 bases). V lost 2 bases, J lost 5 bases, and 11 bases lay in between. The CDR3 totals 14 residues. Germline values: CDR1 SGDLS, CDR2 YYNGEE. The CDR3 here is CASSVGGTDNEQFF. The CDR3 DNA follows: TGTGCCAGCAGCGTTGGGGGGACAGACAATGAGCAGTTCTTC.

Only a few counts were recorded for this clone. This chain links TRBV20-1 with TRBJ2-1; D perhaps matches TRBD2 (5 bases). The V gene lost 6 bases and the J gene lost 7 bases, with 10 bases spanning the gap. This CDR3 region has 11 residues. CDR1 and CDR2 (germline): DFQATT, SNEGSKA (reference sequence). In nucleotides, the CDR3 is TGCAGTGCCCACCCGGGGAATGAGCAGTTCTTC. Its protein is CSAHPGNEQFF.

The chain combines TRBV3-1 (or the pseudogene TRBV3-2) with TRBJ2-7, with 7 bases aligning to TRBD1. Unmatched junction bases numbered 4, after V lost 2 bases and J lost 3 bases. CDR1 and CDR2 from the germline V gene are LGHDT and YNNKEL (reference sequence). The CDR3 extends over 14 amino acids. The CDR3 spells CASSQTGVDYEQYF. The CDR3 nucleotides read TGTGCCAGCAGCCAAACAGGGGTTGACTACGAGCAGTACTTC.

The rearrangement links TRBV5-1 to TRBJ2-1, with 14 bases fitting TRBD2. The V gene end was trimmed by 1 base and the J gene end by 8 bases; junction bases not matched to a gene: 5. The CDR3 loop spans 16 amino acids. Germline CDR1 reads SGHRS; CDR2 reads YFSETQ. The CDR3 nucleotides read TGCGCCAGCAGCTTGAAGGGACTAGCGGGAGTTTATGAGCAGTTCTTC. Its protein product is CASSLKGLAGVYEQFF.

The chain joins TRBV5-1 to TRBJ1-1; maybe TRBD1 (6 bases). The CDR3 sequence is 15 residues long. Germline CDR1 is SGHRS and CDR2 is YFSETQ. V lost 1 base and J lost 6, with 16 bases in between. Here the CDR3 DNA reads TGCGCCAGCAGCTTGTTGTCCCAGGGGTTAGCTGAAGCTTTCTTT. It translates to CASSLLSQGLAEAFF.